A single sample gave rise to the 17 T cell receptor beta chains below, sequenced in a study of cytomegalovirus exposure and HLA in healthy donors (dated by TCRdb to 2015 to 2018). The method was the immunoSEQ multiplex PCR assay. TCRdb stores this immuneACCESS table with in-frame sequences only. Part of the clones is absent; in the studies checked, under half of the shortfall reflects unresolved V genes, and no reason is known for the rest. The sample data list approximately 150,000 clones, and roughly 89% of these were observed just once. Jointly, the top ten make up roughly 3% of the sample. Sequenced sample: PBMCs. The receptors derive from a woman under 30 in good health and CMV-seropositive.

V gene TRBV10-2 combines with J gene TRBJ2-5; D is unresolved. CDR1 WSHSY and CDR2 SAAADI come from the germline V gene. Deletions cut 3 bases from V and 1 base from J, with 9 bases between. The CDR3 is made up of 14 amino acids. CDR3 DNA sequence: TGCGCCAGCAGTGAAGTTACTATCCAAGAGACCCAGTACTTC. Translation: CASSEVTIQETQYF.

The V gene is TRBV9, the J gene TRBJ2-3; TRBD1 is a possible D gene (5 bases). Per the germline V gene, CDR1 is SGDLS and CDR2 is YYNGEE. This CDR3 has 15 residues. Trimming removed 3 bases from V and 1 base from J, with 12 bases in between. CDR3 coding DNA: TGTGCCAGCAGCGCCGTACAGGACCGCACAGATACGCAGTATTTT. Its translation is CASSAVQDRTDTQYF.

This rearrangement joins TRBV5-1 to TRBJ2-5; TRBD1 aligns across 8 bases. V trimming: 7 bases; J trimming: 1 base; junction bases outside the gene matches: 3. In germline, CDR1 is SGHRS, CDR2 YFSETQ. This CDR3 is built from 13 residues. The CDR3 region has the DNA TGCGCCAGCTCCAGGGGGCTCCAAGAGACCCAGTACTTC. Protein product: CASSRGLQETQYF.

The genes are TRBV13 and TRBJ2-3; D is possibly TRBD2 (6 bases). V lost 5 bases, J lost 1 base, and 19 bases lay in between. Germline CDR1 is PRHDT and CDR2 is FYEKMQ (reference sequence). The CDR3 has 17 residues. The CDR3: CASSRGDGRIGTDTQYF. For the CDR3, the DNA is TGTGCCAGCAGCCGAGGGGACGGGAGAATCGGCACAGATACGCAGTATTTT. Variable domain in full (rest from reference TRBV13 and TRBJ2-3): AAGVIQSPRHLIKEKRETATLKCYPIPRHDTVYWYQQGPGQDPQFLISFYEKMQSDKGSIPDRFSAQQFSDYHSELNMSSLELGDSALYFCASSRGDGRIGTDTQYFGPGTRLTVL.

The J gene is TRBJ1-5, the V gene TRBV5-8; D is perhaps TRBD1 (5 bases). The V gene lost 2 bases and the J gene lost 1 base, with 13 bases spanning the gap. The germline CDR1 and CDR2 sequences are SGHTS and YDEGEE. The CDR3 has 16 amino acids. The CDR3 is CASSFFQGGSNQPQHF. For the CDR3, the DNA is TGTGCCAGCAGCTTCTTTCAGGGTGGAAGCAATCAGCCCCAGCATTTT.

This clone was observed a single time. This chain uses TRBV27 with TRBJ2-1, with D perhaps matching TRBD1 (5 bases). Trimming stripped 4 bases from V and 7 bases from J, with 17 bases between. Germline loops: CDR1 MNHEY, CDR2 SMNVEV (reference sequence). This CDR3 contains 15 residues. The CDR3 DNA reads TGTGCCAGCAGTTCCATCCGACTCCAGGGAAATGAGCAGTTCTTC. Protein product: CASSSIRLQGNEQFF.

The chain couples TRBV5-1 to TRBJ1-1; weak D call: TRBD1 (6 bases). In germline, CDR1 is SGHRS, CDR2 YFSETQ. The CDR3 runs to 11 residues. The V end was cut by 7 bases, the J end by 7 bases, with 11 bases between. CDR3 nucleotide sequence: TGCGCCAGCCACTCGACAGGTGAAGCTTTCTTT. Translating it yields CASHSTGEAFF.

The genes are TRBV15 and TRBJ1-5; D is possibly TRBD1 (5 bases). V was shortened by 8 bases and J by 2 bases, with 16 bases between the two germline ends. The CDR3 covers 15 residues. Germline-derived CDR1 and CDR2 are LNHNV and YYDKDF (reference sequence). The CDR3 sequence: CATGDSRGGNQPQHF. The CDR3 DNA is TGTGCCACCGGGGACTCGCGCGGCGGCAATCAGCCCCAGCATTTT.

The CDR3 bases are TGCGCCAGCAGTGAGCCCGACAGGGACGAGCAGTACTTC. Its protein product is CASSEPDRDEQYF. The J gene is TRBJ2-7, the V gene TRBV10-1; 7 positions agree with TRBD1. The V gene's germline CDR1 is WNHNN and CDR2 SYGVQD (reference sequence). The CDR3 length is 13 residues. V lost 2 bases and J lost 5; bases outside the gene matches: 3.

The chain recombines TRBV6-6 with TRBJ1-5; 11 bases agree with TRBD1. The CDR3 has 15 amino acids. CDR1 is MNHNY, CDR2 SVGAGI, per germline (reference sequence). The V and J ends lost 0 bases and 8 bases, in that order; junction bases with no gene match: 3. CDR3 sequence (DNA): TGTGCCAGCAGTTACTCCGGGACAGGGGGAAAGCCCCAGCATTTT. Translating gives CASSYSGTGGKPQHF.

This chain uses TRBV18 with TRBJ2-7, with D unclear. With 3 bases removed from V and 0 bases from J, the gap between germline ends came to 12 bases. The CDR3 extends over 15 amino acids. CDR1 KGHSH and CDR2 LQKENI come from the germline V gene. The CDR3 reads CASSPIDSISYEQYF. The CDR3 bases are TGTGCCAGCTCACCCATAGACTCTATCTCCTACGAGCAGTACTTC.

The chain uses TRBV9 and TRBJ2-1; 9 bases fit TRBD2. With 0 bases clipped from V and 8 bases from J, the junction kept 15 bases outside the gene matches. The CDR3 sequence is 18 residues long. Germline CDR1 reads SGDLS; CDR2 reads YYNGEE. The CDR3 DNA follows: TGTGCCAGCAGCGTAGTCCCCTCCCTAGCGGGAAGTGGCCATGAGCAGTTCTTC. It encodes CASSVVPSLAGSGHEQFF.

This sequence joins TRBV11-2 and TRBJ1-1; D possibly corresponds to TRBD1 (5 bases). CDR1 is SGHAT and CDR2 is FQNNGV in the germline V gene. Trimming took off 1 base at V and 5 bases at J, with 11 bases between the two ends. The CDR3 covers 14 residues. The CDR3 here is CASSLVWGGTEAFF. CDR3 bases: TGTGCCAGCAGCTTAGTCTGGGGGGGGACTGAAGCTTTCTTT.

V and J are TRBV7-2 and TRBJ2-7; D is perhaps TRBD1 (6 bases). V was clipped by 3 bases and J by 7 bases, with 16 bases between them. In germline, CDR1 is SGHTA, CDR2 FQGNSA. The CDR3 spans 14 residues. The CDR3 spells CASSFGTIRGEQYF. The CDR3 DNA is TGTGCCAGCAGCTTTGGGACAATTCGTGGGGAGCAGTACTTC.

The CDR3: CASSLTGPGEKLFF. CDR3 nucleotides: TGTGCCAGCAGCTTGACAGGTCCAGGTGAAAAACTGTTTTTT. The chain is built from TRBV7-9 and TRBJ1-4, with a weak D call TRBD1 (6 bases). V shed 3 bases and J shed 7 bases, with 12 bases lying between them. This CDR3 has 14 residues. Germline V gene sequence: CDR1 SEHNR, CDR2 FQNEAQ (reference sequence).

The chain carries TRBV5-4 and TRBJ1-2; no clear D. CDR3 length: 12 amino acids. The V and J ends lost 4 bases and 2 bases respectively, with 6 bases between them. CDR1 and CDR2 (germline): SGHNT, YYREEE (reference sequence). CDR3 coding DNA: TGTGCCAGCAGCCTGCGCAACTATGGCTACACCTTC. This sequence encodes CASSLRNYGYTF.

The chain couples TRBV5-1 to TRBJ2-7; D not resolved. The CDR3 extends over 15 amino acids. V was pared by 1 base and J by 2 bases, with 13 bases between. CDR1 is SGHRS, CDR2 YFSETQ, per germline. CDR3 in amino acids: CASSLPVGSTYEQYF. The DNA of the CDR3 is TGCGCCAGCAGCTTGCCCGTCGGGTCCACCTACGAGCAGTACTTC.